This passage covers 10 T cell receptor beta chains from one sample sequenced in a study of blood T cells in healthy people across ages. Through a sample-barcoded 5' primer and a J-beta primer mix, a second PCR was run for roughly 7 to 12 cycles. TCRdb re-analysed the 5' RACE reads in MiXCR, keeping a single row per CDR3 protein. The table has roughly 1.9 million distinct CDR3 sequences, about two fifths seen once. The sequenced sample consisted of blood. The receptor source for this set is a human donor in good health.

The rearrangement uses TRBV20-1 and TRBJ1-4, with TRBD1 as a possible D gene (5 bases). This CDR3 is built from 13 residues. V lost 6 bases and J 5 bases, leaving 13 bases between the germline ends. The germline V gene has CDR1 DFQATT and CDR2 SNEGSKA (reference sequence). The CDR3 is CSARPRENEKLFF. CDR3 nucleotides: TGCAGTGCCAGGCCCAGGGAGAATGAAAAACTGTTTTTT.

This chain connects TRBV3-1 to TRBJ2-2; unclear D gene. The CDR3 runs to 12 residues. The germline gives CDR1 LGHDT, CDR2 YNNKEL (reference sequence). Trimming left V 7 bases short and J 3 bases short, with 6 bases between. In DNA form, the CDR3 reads TGTGCCAGCATAACGGACACCGGGGAGCTGTTTTTT. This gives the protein CASITDTGELFF. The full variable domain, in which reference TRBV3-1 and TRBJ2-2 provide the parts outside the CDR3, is DTAVSQTPKYLVTQMGNDKSIKCEQNLGHDTMYWYKQDSKKFLKIMFSYNNKELIINETVPNRFSPKSPDKAHLNLHINSLELGDSAVYFCASITDTGELFFGEGSRLTVL.

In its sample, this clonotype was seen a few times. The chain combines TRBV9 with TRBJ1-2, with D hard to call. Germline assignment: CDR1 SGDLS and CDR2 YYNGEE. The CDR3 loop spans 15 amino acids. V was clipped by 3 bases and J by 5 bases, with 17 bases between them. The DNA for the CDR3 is TGTGCCAGCAGCGCCCTAATTTCGGGGAGGTATGGCTACACCTTC. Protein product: CASSALISGRYGYTF.

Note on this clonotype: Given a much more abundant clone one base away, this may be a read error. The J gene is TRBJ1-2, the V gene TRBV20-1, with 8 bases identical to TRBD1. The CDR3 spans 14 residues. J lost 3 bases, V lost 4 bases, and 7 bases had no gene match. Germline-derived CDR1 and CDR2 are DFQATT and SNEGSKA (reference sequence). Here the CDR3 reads CSANPPGGYYGYTF. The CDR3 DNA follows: TGCAGTGCTAACCCCCCAGGGGGCTACTATGGCTACACCTTC.

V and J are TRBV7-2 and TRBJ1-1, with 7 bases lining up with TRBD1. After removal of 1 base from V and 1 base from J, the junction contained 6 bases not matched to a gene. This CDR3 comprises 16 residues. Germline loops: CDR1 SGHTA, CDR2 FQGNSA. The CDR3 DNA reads TGTGCCAGCAGCTTAGGGCGGACAGGTGGGAACACTGAAGCTTTCTTT. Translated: CASSLGRTGGNTEAFF.

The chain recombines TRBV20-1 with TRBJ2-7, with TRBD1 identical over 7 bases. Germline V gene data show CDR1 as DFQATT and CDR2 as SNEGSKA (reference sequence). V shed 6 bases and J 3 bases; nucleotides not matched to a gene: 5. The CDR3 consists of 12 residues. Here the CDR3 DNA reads TGCAGTGCCAAGGGGACAGTCTACGAGCAGTACTTC. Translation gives CSAKGTVYEQYF.

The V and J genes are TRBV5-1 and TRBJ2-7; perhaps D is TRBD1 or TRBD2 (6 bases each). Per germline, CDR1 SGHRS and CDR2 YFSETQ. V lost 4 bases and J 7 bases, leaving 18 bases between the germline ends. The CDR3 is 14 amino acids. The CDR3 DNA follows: TGCGCCAGCAGCCGAGCTGGGGGGCCAGGGGAGCAGTACTTC. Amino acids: CASSRAGGPGEQYF.

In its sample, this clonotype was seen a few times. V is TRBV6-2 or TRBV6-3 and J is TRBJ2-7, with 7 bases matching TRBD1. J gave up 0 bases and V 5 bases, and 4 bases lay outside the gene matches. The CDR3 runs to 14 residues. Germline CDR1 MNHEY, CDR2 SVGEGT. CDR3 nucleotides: TGTGCCAGCAGTGGGACAGACCCCTCCTACGAGCAGTACTTC. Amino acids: CASSGTDPSYEQYF.

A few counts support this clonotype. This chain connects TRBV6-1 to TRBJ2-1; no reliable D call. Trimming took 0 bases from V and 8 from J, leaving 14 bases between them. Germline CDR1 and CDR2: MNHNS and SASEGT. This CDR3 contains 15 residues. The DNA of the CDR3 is TGTGCCAGCAGTGAAGCGCGGCGTAGCCGGGATGAGCAGTTCTTC. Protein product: CASSEARRSRDEQFF.

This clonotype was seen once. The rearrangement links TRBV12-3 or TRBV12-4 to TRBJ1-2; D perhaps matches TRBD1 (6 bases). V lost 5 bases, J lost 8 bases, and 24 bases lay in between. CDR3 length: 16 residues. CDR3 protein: CASSRGRQAVTGGYTF. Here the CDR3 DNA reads TGTGCCAGCAGTCGGGGGAGACAGGCCGTTACTGGCGGCTACACCTTC.